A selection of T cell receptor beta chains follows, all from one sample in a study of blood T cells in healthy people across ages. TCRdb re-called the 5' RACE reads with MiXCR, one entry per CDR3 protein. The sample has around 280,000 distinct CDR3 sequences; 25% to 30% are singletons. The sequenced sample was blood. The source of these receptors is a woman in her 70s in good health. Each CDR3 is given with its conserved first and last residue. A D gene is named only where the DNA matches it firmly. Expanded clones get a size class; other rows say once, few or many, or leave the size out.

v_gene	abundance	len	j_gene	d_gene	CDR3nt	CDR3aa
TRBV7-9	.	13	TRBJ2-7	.	TGTGCCAGCAGCTTGGTTCACGGCTACGAGCAGTACTTC	CASSLVHGYEQYF
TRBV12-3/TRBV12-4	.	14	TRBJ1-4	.	TGTGCCAGCAGTCACGGACAGTTTAATGAAAAACTGTTTTTT	CASSHGQFNEKLFF
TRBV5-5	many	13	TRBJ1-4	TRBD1	TGTGCCAGCAGCCTACAGGGGGATGAAAAACTGTTTTTT	CASSLQGDEKLFF
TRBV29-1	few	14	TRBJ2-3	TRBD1	TGCAGCGTTCCGGACAGGGTCCGCACAGATACGCAGTATTTT	CSVPDRVRTDTQYF
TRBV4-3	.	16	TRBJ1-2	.	TGCGCCAGCAGCCAAGATGTGGGCGTGGGGAACTATGGCTACACCTTC	CASSQDVGVGNYGYTF
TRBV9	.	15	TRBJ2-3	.	TGTGCCAGCAGCGTGGGACTTACGTCCACAGATACGCAGTATTTT	CASSVGLTSTDTQYF
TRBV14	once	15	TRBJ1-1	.	TGTGCCAGCAGCCAAGATATCGGGGGGAAGGCTGAAGCTTTCTTT	CASSQDIGGKAEAFF
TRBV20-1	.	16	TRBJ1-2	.	TGCAGTGCTAGAGATGTGGGAGGGACCGCTAACTATGGCTACACCTTC	CSARDVGGTANYGYTF
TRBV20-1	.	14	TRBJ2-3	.	TGCAGTGCTAGCCCCGGGGTGCTCACAGATACGCAGTATTTT	CSASPGVLTDTQYF
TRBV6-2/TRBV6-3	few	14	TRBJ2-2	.	TGTGCCAGCAGTCAGGACAGACCCACCGGGGAGCTGTTTTTT	CASSQDRPTGELFF
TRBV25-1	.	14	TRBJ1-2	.	TGTGCCAGCAGTGAAACACAGAGATCTATCGGCTACACCTTC	CASSETQRSIGYTF
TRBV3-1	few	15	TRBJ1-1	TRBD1	TGTGCCAGCAGCCGAACCGGGACAGGGTACACTGAAGCTTTCTTT	CASSRTGTGYTEAFF
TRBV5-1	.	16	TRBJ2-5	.	TGCGCCAGCAGCTTGGTACCAGGCGACAACCAAGAGACCCAGTACTTC	CASSLVPGDNQETQYF
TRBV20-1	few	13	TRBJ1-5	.	TGCAGTCCCGCCCCCGACAGTGGACAGCCCCAGCATTTT	CSPAPDSGQPQHF
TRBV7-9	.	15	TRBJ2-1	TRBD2	TGTGCCAGCAGCTCCGGGACTAGGGACCCCAGGGAGCAGTTCTTC	CASSSGTRDPREQFF
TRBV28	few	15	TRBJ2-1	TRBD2	TGTGCCAGCAGCGAACTAGCGGGAGGTTCTCATGAGCAGTTCTTC	CASSELAGGSHEQFF
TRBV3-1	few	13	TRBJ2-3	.	TGTGCCAGCAGCCAAGATTTGGCGAATACGCAGTATTTT	CASSQDLANTQYF
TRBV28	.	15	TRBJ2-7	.	TGTGCCAGCAGTTTGGAGGGAAGGGGGCCCTACGAGCAGTACTTC	CASSLEGRGPYEQYF
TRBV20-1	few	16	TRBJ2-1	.	TGCAGTGCCCCTCGCCCCTTGGGGGGCTCCTACAATGAGCAGTTCTTC	CSAPRPLGGSYNEQFF
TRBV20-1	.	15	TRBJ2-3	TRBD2	TGCAGTGCTAACCAAATGGGGAGGGAGACAGATACGCAGTATTTT	CSANQMGRETDTQYF
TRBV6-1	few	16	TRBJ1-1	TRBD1	TGTGCCAGCAGCACCGGGACAGGGGGCCATGGACCTGAAGCTTTCTTT	CASSTGTGGHGPEAFF
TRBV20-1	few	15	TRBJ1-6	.	TGCAGTGCCAAGTTCGCGGGGGCAGTTAATTCACCCCTCCACTTT	CSAKFAGAVNSPLHF
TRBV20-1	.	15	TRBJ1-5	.	TGCAGTGCTAGTCCGGGGAAGGGCGGCAATCAGCCCCAGCATTTT	CSASPGKGGNQPQHF
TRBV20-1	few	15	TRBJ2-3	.	TGCAGTGCCCGATCCCCGGGATCAAAGGCAGGTACGCAGTATTTT	CSARSPGSKAGTQYF
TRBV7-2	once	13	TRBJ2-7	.	TGTGCCAGCAGCCTTCTCCGGGACCACGAGCAGTACTTC	CASSLLRDHEQYF
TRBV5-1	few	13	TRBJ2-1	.	TGCGCCAGCAGCTTAATGGGAAACAATGAGCAGTTCTTC	CASSLMGNNEQFF
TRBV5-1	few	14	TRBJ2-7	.	TGCGCCAGCAACTCCGGGACTTTGACCTACGAGCAGTACTTC	CASNSGTLTYEQYF
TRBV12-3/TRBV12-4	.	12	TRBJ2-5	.	TGTGCCAGCAGTTTTCGGTCGGAGACCCAGTACTTC	CASSFRSETQYF
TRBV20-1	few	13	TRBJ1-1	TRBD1	TGCAGTGCCTGGGACAGGAGTAACACTGAAGCTTTCTTT	CSAWDRSNTEAFF
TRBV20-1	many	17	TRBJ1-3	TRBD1	TGCAGTGCTAGAGATAGGAACAGGGGATTATCTGGAAACACCATATATTTT	CSARDRNRGLSGNTIYF
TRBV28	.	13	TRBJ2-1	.	TGTGCCAGCAGTCACCAACAGGGCTATGAGCAGTTCTTC	CASSHQQGYEQFF
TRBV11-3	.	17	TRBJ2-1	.	TGTGCCAGCAGCCTACCTCCCCGGGGGAACTCCTACAATGAGCAGTTCTTC	CASSLPPRGNSYNEQFF
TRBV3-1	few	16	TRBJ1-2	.	TGTGCCAGCAGCCAAGGGGCCGGGACAACTAACTATGGCTACACCTTC	CASSQGAGTTNYGYTF
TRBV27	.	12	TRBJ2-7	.	TGTGCCAGCAGTGATAGGGTGAACGAGCAGTACTTC	CASSDRVNEQYF
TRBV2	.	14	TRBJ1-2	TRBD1	TGTGCCAGCAGTAACGCACAGGGGCGATATGGCTACACCTTC	CASSNAQGRYGYTF
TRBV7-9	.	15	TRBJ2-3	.	TGTGCCAGCAGCTTAGGGTCCGGGGACACAGATACGCAGTATTTT	CASSLGSGDTDTQYF
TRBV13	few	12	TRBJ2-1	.	TGTGCCAGCAGCCGGACAGACCCCTCACAGTTCTTC	CASSRTDPSQFF
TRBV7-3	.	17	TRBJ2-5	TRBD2	TGTGCCAGCAGCTTAATGGCGGGGACTAGCGGAAAAGAGACCCAGTACTTC	CASSLMAGTSGKETQYF
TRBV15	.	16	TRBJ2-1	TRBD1	TGTGCCACCAGCAGAGATCTCTCACAGGGGGGAAGTGAGCAGTTCTTC	CATSRDLSQGGSEQFF
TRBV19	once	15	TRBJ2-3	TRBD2	TGTGCCAGTCAAAGGGGGACTAGCGGGAAGGATACGCAGTATTTT	CASQRGTSGKDTQYF
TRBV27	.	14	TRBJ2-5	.	TGTGCCAGCAGTTTAGGCGGGCCAGGAGGAGAGCAGTACTTC	CASSLGGPGGEQYF
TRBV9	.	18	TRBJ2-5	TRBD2	TGTGCCAGCAGCGTATTACCCTCTAGCGGGGGAAACCAAGAGACCCAGTACTTC	CASSVLPSSGGNQETQYF